These 30 T cell receptor beta chains originate from one sample sequenced in a study of blood T cell repertoires in COVID-19. This table comes from immunoSEQ multiplex PCR, and its TCRdb copy is limited to in-frame clones, with some not included. The repertoire holds fewer than 350,000 clones, with less than 95% as singletons. The sequencing input was PBMCs or T cells enriched from blood (not recorded which). The receptors derive from a man aged 35-49 years who had been exposed to COVID-19.

CDR3 amino acids: CASGQTRVGDTQYF. The CDR3 DNA reads TGTGCCAGCGGACAGACAAGGGTAGGCGATACGCAGTATTTT. The V call is TRBV7-2, the J call TRBJ2-3; possibly TRBD1 for D (6 bases). Germline V gene lookup returns CDR1 SGHTA and CDR2 FQGNSA. The CDR3 length is 14 residues. The V and J ends lost 8 bases and 6 bases respectively, with 18 bases between them.

This sequence joins TRBV10-3 and TRBJ2-2; D may be TRBD2 (5 bases). Trimming left V 6 bases short and J 5 bases short, with 13 bases between. Germline V gene sequence: CDR1 ENHRY, CDR2 SYGVKD. The CDR3 is 14 amino acids. This chain's CDR3 is CAIRAHRGTGELFF. CDR3 DNA: TGTGCCATCAGGGCGCACAGAGGGACCGGGGAGCTGTTTTTT.

This clone was detected once. The rearrangement links TRBV28 to TRBJ1-3, with TRBD1 identical over 7 bases. The CDR3 runs 14 residues. The junction had 4 bases not matched to a gene; V was cut back by 6 bases and J by 2 bases. Germline V gene sequence: CDR1 MDHEN, CDR2 SYDVKM. The CDR3 region is CASRLQGAGNTIYF. For the CDR3, the DNA is TGTGCCAGCAGACTTCAGGGGGCTGGAAACACCATATATTTT.

CDR3 nucleotide sequence: TGTGCCAGCAGTTTATTCACAGGGTCTGGGGCCAACGTCCTGACTTTC. Translating it yields CASSLFTGSGANVLTF. The chain has TRBV28 and TRBJ2-6; D is perhaps TRBD1 (6 bases). The ends were cut back, 1 base at V and 1 base at J, with 8 bases in the middle. CDR3 length equals 16 residues. Germline CDR1 reads MDHEN; CDR2 reads SYDVKM.

V is TRBV28 and J is TRBJ2-1; 8 bases map to TRBD1. The CDR3 is 18 residues long. CDR1 is MDHEN, CDR2 SYDVKM, per germline. V shed 2 bases and J 4 bases; nucleotides not matched to a gene: 13. CDR3 sequence: CASSLIPRGRSPYNEQFF. The CDR3 coding sequence is TGTGCCAGCAGTTTAATCCCCAGGGGGCGGTCACCGTACAATGAGCAGTTCTTC.

The CDR3: CAWRRRGSSGNTIYF. CDR3 DNA sequence: TGTGCCTGGAGACGAAGGGGGAGCTCTGGAAACACCATATATTTT. The chain links TRBV30 to TRBJ1-3, with D tentatively TRBD1 (6 bases). The V gene lost 3 bases and the J gene lost 0 bases, with 12 bases spanning the gap. The CDR3 is 15 amino acids. Germline V CDR1 and CDR2: GTSNPN, SVGIG (reference sequence). The whole variable domain, filled in from reference TRBV30 and TRBJ1-3, reads SQTIHQWPATLVQPVGSPLSLECTVEGTSNPNLYWYRQAAGRGLQLLFYSVGIGQISSEVPQNLSASRPQDRQFILSSKKLLLSDSGFYLCAWRRRGSSGNTIYFGEGSWLTVV.

The chain couples TRBV19 to TRBJ2-1, with D perhaps TRBD1 (6 bases). Germline CDR1 is LNHDA and CDR2 is SQIVND (reference sequence). Trimming stripped 6 bases from V and 8 bases from J, with 11 bases between. CDR3 size: 12 residues. The CDR3 here is CASRDSPDEQFF. CDR3 bases: TGTGCCAGTAGGGACAGTCCGGATGAGCAGTTCTTC.

V is TRBV3-1 (or the pseudogene TRBV3-2) and J is TRBJ2-7; 7 positions match TRBD1. The germline gives CDR1 LGHDT, CDR2 YNNKEL (reference sequence). Trimming took 2 bases from V and 3 from J; bases not matched to a gene: 10. This CDR3 is built from 16 residues. CDR3 amino acids: CASSQSNADRVYEQYF. The DNA for the CDR3 is TGTGCCAGCAGCCAATCCAATGCAGACAGGGTCTACGAGCAGTACTTC.

The chain employs TRBV2 and TRBJ2-1; D might be TRBD2 (5 bases). Germline CDR1 and CDR2: SNHLY and FYNNEI. V was shortened by 10 bases and J by 3 bases, with 10 bases between the two germline ends. The CDR3 sequence is 12 residues long. As DNA, the CDR3 is TGTGCCACCAGACGGGGCTACAATGAGCAGTTCTTC. Translation: CATRRGYNEQFF.

The V call is TRBV5-4, the J call TRBJ1-2, with D possibly being TRBD1 (6 bases). V lost 2 bases and J lost 5, with 19 bases in between. Germline V gives CDR1 SGHNT, CDR2 YYREEE (reference sequence). CDR3 length equals 16 residues. CDR3 sequence: CASSLGRGALGYGYTF. For the CDR3, the DNA is TGTGCCAGCAGCTTAGGGCGGGGGGCCTTAGGATATGGCTACACCTTC.

The genes are TRBV5-8 and TRBJ1-4; D ambiguous. V was clipped by 6 bases and J by 2 bases, with 17 bases between them. In germline, CDR1 is SGHTS, CDR2 YDEGEE. CDR3 size: 16 residues. Written as DNA, the CDR3 is TGTGCCAGCATCGGAAGAGTGGGCCATACTAATGAAAAACTGTTTTTT. It is translated as CASIGRVGHTNEKLFF.

This chain uses TRBV19 with TRBJ1-5; D possibly corresponds to TRBD1 (5 bases). The CDR3 is made up of 13 amino acids. V was shortened by 4 bases and J by 4 bases, with 8 bases between the two germline ends. Germline lookup yields CDR1 LNHDA and CDR2 SQIVND (reference sequence). CDR3 nucleotide sequence: TGTGCCAGTAGTACACAGGTTAATCAGCCCCAGCATTTT. Amino acid sequence: CASSTQVNQPQHF. Complete variable domain (other parts from reference TRBV19 and TRBJ1-5): DGGITQSPKYLFRKEGQNVTLSCEQNLNHDAMYWYRQDPGQGLRLIYYSQIVNDFQKGDIAEGYSVSREKKESFPLTVTSAQKNPTAFYLCASSTQVNQPQHFGDGTRLSIL.

The chain recombines TRBV4-2 with TRBJ1-4; D ambiguous. Germline V gene data show CDR1 as LGHNA and CDR2 as YNFKEQ. Trimming took 0 bases from V and 3 from J, leaving 14 bases between them. The CDR3 contains 17 residues. The CDR3: CASSQDLWRLPNEKLFF. In nucleotides, the CDR3 is TGTGCCAGCAGCCAAGACTTGTGGAGGCTTCCTAATGAAAAACTGTTTTTT.

The chain links TRBV28 to TRBJ2-5; no reliable D call. This CDR3 region has 16 residues. The V gene lost 2 bases and the J gene lost 2 bases, with 15 bases spanning the gap. Per the germline V gene, CDR1 is MDHEN and CDR2 is SYDVKM. The CDR3 nucleotides read TGTGCCAGCAGTTTAGGTATAGGAGCGCAACAAGAGACCCAGTACTTC. Translated, it gives CASSLGIGAQQETQYF.

V usage is TRBV30 and J usage is TRBJ1-5; D might be TRBD1 (6 bases). The CDR3 covers 13 residues. The V gene's germline CDR1 is GTSNPN and CDR2 SVGIG (reference sequence). V was pared by 6 bases and J by 4 bases, with 13 bases between. The CDR3 coding sequence is TGTGCCTGCGAGGGGGAAAATAATCAGCCCCAGCATTTT. Translating gives CACEGENNQPQHF.

The V gene is TRBV5-1, the J gene TRBJ1-1; a weak D match, TRBD1 (5 bases). The CDR3 extends over 15 amino acids. Between the trimmed V and J ends, which lost 0 bases and 4 bases, there was a span of 13 bases. Germline V CDR1 and CDR2: SGHRS, YFSETQ. In nucleotides, the CDR3 is TGCGCCAGCAGCTTGGATTTTGGGGGGAGCACTGAAGCTTTCTTT. Its protein is CASSLDFGGSTEAFF.

The chain has TRBV28 and TRBJ1-2; TRBD1 might be the D (5 bases). CDR1 is MDHEN, CDR2 SYDVKM, per germline. V lost 7 bases and J lost 4, with 10 bases in between. The CDR3 contains 12 residues. This chain's CDR3 is CASKGAGYGYTF. The CDR3 nucleotides are TGTGCCAGCAAAGGGGCAGGCTATGGCTACACCTTC.

V usage is TRBV4-2 and J usage is TRBJ2-1; D is unresolved. This CDR3 comprises 15 residues. Trimming took off 4 bases at V and 0 bases at J, with 10 bases between the two ends. The germline V gene encodes CDR1 LGHNA and CDR2 YNFKEQ. CDR3 in DNA: TGTGCCAGCAGCCCACGGTCTGGCTCCTACAATGAGCAGTTCTTC. Translation: CASSPRSGSYNEQFF.

This chain links TRBV3-1 (or the pseudogene TRBV3-2) with TRBJ1-5; D gene ambiguous. The CDR3 contains 12 residues. Looked up from germline, CDR1 is LGHDT and CDR2 is YNNKEL (reference sequence). The V and J ends lost 1 base and 4 bases respectively, with 2 bases between them. CDR3 sequence: CASSQANQPQHF. The CDR3 nucleotides read TGTGCCAGCAGCCAAGCTAATCAGCCCCAGCATTTT.

The genes are TRBV27 and TRBJ1-6; 9 nucleotides align to TRBD1. CDR3 length: 16 residues. V lost 5 bases to trimming and J lost 10 bases; unmatched junction nucleotides: 12. Germline values: CDR1 MNHEY, CDR2 SMNVEV (reference sequence). CDR3: CASSPPRTGAPSPLHF. The CDR3 DNA is TGTGCCAGCAGTCCTCCTCGGACAGGGGCTCCCTCACCCCTCCACTTT.

This clone was counted once. V is TRBV5-1 and J is TRBJ1-1, with TRBD1 as a possible D gene (6 bases). In germline, CDR1 is SGHRS, CDR2 YFSETQ. The CDR3 covers 14 residues. Trimming took 2 bases from V and 3 from J, leaving 11 bases between them. The CDR3 DNA follows: TGCGCCAGCAGCTTAACAAACAGGGACACTGAAGCTTTCTTT. Translation: CASSLTNRDTEAFF.

In its sample, this clone was seen a few times. V gene TRBV14 combines with J gene TRBJ2-3; the D gene is possibly TRBD1 (5 bases). CDR3 length: 14 residues. The ends were cut back, 8 bases at V and 5 bases at J, with 17 bases in the middle. In germline, CDR1 is SGHDN, CDR2 FVKESK. CDR3 sequence (DNA): TGTGCCAGCCGCTTCGGCAGGGAAGGAGATACGCAGTATTTT. Its protein is CASRFGREGDTQYF.

The J gene is TRBJ1-1, the V gene TRBV29-1, with D perhaps TRBD1 (5 bases). Germline values: CDR1 SQVTM, CDR2 ANQGSEA. This CDR3 spans 13 amino acids. Trimming took off 6 bases at V and 5 bases at J, with 16 bases between the two ends. DNA for the CDR3: TGCAGCGTGGGAGGGGCATTATATACTGAAGCTTTCTTT. This gives the protein CSVGGALYTEAFF.

This clone was observed once. V is TRBV19 and J is TRBJ1-5; D is perhaps TRBD1 (5 bases). This CDR3 region has 17 residues. The germline V gene has CDR1 LNHDA and CDR2 SQIVND (reference sequence). V shed 3 bases and J shed 4 bases, with 19 bases lying between them. The CDR3 DNA reads TGTGCCAGTAGTATCTGGGTGGAGGGGATCTCAAATCAGCCCCAGCATTTT. Translation: CASSIWVEGISNQPQHF.

This chain joins TRBV30 and TRBJ2-1; D might be TRBD1 (7 bases). V was shortened by 8 bases and J by 0 bases, with 20 bases between the two germline ends. The CDR3 spans 16 residues. The germline gives CDR1 GTSNPN, CDR2 SVGIG (reference sequence). The CDR3 protein is CAARRRDRYSYNEQFF. In DNA, the CDR3 is TGTGCCGCGCGGCGGCGGGACAGATACTCCTACAATGAGCAGTTCTTC.

J is TRBJ1-1 and V is TRBV6-2 or TRBV6-3; D is unresolved. V was clipped by 0 bases and J by 1 base, with 6 bases between them. CDR1 is MNHEY, CDR2 SVGEGT, per germline. This CDR3 is 14 amino acids long. The CDR3 DNA sequence: TGTGCCAGCAGTTACTCGGCAGGGAACACTGAAGCTTTCTTT. Translated, it gives CASSYSAGNTEAFF.

V usage is TRBV30 and J usage is TRBJ1-1, with a tentative D call TRBD1 (6 bases). Germline assignment: CDR1 GTSNPN and CDR2 SVGIG (reference sequence). The CDR3 spans 14 residues. Trimming cost V 5 bases and J 5 bases, with 18 bases left between them. CDR3 coding DNA: TGTGCCTGGGACGAACAGGGTGCGTTAACTGAAGCTTTCTTT. It codes for CAWDEQGALTEAFF.

The V and J genes are TRBV19 and TRBJ2-7; 7 nucleotides align to TRBD2. V lost 3 bases to trimming and J lost 5 bases; unmatched junction nucleotides: 7. This CDR3 is 14 amino acids long. Germline-derived CDR1 and CDR2 are LNHDA and SQIVND (reference sequence). In DNA form, the CDR3 reads TGTGCCAGTAGTATCGGGCGGGAGTACGACGAGCAGTACTTC. Translating it yields CASSIGREYDEQYF. The whole variable domain, filled in from reference TRBV19 and TRBJ2-7, reads DGGITQSPKYLFRKEGQNVTLSCEQNLNHDAMYWYRQDPGQGLRLIYYSQIVNDFQKGDIAEGYSVSREKKESFPLTVTSAQKNPTAFYLCASSIGREYDEQYFGPGTRLTVT.

In the case of this clone: The same CDR3 is also encoded by other DNA sequences in this sample. V usage is TRBV11-2 and J usage is TRBJ2-3; no clear D gene. Trimming left V 0 bases short and J 4 bases short, with 5 bases between. Germline-derived CDR1 and CDR2 are SGHAT and FQNNGV. This CDR3 comprises 13 residues. CDR3 in amino acids: CASSLDLADTQYF. The CDR3 DNA reads TGTGCCAGCAGCTTAGATCTAGCAGATACGCAGTATTTT.

This clone was seen only once. V usage is TRBV5-4 and J usage is TRBJ2-7, with D unclear. This CDR3 spans 15 amino acids. With 0 bases removed from V and 6 bases from J, the gap between germline ends came to 16 bases. Germline V gene lookup returns CDR1 SGHNT and CDR2 YYREEE (reference sequence). The CDR3, as DNA: TGTGCCAGCAGCTTGGGGTTGCGTAATGAGATCGAGCAGTACTTC. The encoded protein is CASSLGLRNEIEQYF.